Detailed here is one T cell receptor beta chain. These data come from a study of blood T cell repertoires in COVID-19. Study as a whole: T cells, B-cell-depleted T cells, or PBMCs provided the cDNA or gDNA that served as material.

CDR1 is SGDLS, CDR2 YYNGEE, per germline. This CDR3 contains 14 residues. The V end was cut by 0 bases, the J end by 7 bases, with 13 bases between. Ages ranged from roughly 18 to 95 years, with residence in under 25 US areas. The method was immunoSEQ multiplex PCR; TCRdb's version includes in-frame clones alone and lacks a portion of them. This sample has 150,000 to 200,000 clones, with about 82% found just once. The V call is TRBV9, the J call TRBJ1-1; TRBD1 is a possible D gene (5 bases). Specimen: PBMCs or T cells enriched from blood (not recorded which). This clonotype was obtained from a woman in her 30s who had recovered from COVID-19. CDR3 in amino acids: CASSVAGASFEAFF. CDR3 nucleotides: TGTGCCAGCAGCGTAGCTGGGGCTAGTTTTGAAGCTTTCTTT.